The next 18 T cell receptor beta chains were all read from a single sample in a study of blood T cell repertoires in COVID-19. Measured with immunoSEQ multiplex PCR; TCRdb has only the in-frame clones, and not every one. The sample consists of fewer than 250,000 clones, 65% to 85% of them appearing once. The sample consisted of peripheral blood. These TCRs come from a woman in her forties or fifties with acute or convalescent COVID-19.

V usage is TRBV28 and J usage is TRBJ2-1; possibly TRBD1 for D (5 bases). Deletions cut 8 bases from V and 0 bases from J, with 11 bases between. Germline V lookup: CDR1 MDHEN, CDR2 SYDVKM. The CDR3 consists of 14 residues. DNA for the CDR3: TGTGCCAGCCGCAGGGCCAACTCCTACAATGAGCAGTTCTTC. It codes for CASRRANSYNEQFF.

This clone has a handful of counts. The rearrangement joins TRBV12-3 or TRBV12-4 to TRBJ1-1; D is unresolved. Deletions cut 2 bases from V and 4 bases from J, with 8 bases between. There are 13 residues in the CDR3. Here the CDR3 reads CASSLRESTEAFF. The CDR3 DNA is TGTGCCAGCAGTTTACGGGAGAGCACTGAAGCTTTCTTT.

This clone was counted a single time. V and J are TRBV2 and TRBJ1-1; tentatively, D is TRBD1 (5 bases). The CDR3 is 13 residues long. V gave up 10 bases and J gave up 5 bases, with 17 bases separating them. Germline values: CDR1 SNHLY, CDR2 FYNNEI. CDR3 sequence (DNA): TGTGCCACCCACTCGGGGACTAAGACTGAAGCTTTCTTT. This encodes CATHSGTKTEAFF.

This rearrangement joins TRBV15 to TRBJ2-1; 9 bases line up with TRBD2. CDR3 length equals 13 residues. The V and J ends lost 3 bases and 12 bases, in that order; junction bases with no gene match: 6. CDR1 and CDR2 (germline): LNHNV, YYDKDF (reference sequence). CDR3: CATSRAGTSWQFF. The CDR3 DNA is TGTGCCACCAGCAGGGCGGGGACTAGCTGGCAGTTCTTC.

The chain links TRBV3-1 (or the pseudogene TRBV3-2) to TRBJ2-7; 7 bases line up with TRBD2. CDR1 LGHDT and CDR2 YNNKEL come from the germline V gene (reference sequence). Trimming took 3 bases from V and 6 from J; bases not matched to a gene: 8. This CDR3 has 14 amino acids. The CDR3: CASSQFQREGEQYF. As DNA, the CDR3 is TGTGCCAGCAGCCAGTTCCAGCGGGAAGGCGAGCAGTACTTC.

The rearrangement links TRBV7-9 to TRBJ1-5; D is perhaps TRBD1 (6 bases). Germline assignment: CDR1 SEHNR and CDR2 FQNEAQ (reference sequence). Trimming shortened V by 3 bases and J by 1 base, and 10 bases separated the two germline ends. The CDR3 is made up of 15 amino acids. The CDR3 bases are TGTGCCAGCAGCTTTGCCGGGACAAGCAATCAGCCCCAGCATTTT. This codes for CASSFAGTSNQPQHF.

The V gene is TRBV5-1, the J gene TRBJ2-7; 7 nucleotides agree with TRBD1. The CDR3 sequence is 14 residues long. CDR1 and CDR2 from the germline V gene are SGHRS and YFSETQ. Germline trimming cut 3 bases from V and 1 base from J; bases unmatched to any gene: 4. CDR3 amino acids: CASSSGQISYEQYF. DNA of the CDR3: TGCGCCAGCAGCTCGGGACAGATTTCCTACGAGCAGTACTTC.

The V call is TRBV9, the J call TRBJ2-1; 7 bases map to TRBD1. The CDR3 extends over 15 amino acids. V shed 0 bases and J 8 bases; nucleotides not matched to a gene: 8. The germline V gene encodes CDR1 SGDLS and CDR2 YYNGEE. CDR3 nucleotides: TGTGCCAGCAGCGTAGGAGTCCAGGGGGTGGATGAGCAGTTCTTC. This codes for CASSVGVQGVDEQFF.

The chain carries TRBV5-1 and TRBJ2-2; the match to TRBD2 covers 7 bases. From germline, CDR1 is SGHRS and CDR2 YFSETQ. This CDR3 region has 17 residues. V lost 0 bases, J lost 4 bases, and 9 bases stayed unmatched. The CDR3 loop is CASSLEPAGVGTGELFF. The CDR3 DNA is TGCGCCAGCAGCTTGGAGCCGGCGGGAGTCGGCACCGGGGAGCTGTTTTTT.

This chain uses TRBV5-8 with TRBJ1-5, with D possibly matching TRBD1 (5 bases). Germline V gene data show CDR1 as SGHTS and CDR2 as YDEGEE. CDR3 length: 13 residues. With 1 base removed from V and 6 bases from J, the gap between germline ends came to 8 bases. The CDR3 reads CASSLLGGQPQHF. CDR3 in DNA: TGTGCCAGCAGCTTGTTGGGGGGTCAGCCCCAGCATTTT.

The J gene is TRBJ2-3, the V gene TRBV19; 8 bases agree with TRBD1. This CDR3 contains 14 residues. Germline trimming cut 6 bases from V and 5 bases from J; bases unmatched to any gene: 7. From germline, CDR1 is LNHDA and CDR2 SQIVND (reference sequence). This chain's CDR3 is CASRSGQGGDTQYF. DNA for the CDR3: TGTGCCAGTAGATCAGGACAGGGAGGAGATACGCAGTATTTT.

The chain uses TRBV4-2 and TRBJ2-7, with TRBD2 matching 7 bases. Germline V CDR1 and CDR2: LGHNA, YNFKEQ. V shed 5 bases and J 0 bases; nucleotides not matched to a gene: 10. The CDR3 has 16 amino acids. CDR3 sequence (DNA): TGTGCCAGCAGCTCCCTGGGGGGGGTCGTCTCCTACGAGCAGTACTTC. Amino acids: CASSSLGGVVSYEQYF.

CDR3: CASSLAWESQQPQHF. As DNA, the CDR3 is TGTGCCAGCAGCTTAGCGTGGGAGAGTCAACAGCCCCAGCATTTT. This chain joins TRBV7-2 and TRBJ1-5; D unclear. This CDR3 has 15 residues. The V gene lost 0 bases and the J gene lost 7 bases, with 13 bases spanning the gap. CDR1 and CDR2 from the germline V gene are SGHTA and FQGNSA.

V gene TRBV3-1 (or the pseudogene TRBV3-2) combines with J gene TRBJ1-1; a possible D gene is TRBD1 (5 bases). Trimming took off 4 bases at V and 5 bases at J, with 11 bases between the two ends. Germline V lookup: CDR1 LGHDT, CDR2 YNNKEL (reference sequence). The CDR3 spans 13 residues. The CDR3 DNA reads TGTGCCAGCAGCCCCCTTCGGGGGACTGAAGCTTTCTTT. Amino acids: CASSPLRGTEAFF.

The chain has TRBV2 and TRBJ1-5; TRBD1 matches 10 bases. Germline V CDR1 and CDR2: SNHLY, FYNNEI. The V gene end was trimmed by 0 bases and the J gene end by 2 bases; junction bases not matched to a gene: 1. The CDR3 loop spans 16 amino acids. DNA for the CDR3: TGTGCCAGCAGTGAAGCAGGGACAGGGGGCAATCAGCCCCAGCATTTT. Translated, it gives CASSEAGTGGNQPQHF.

The chain links TRBV9 to TRBJ2-7, with TRBD2 matching over 9 bases. Per the germline V gene, CDR1 is SGDLS and CDR2 is YYNGEE. The V and J ends lost 0 bases and 2 bases, in that order; junction bases with no gene match: 0. This CDR3 contains 14 residues. The CDR3 loop reads CASSVGGRAYEQYF. Written as DNA, the CDR3 is TGTGCCAGCAGCGTAGGCGGGAGGGCCTACGAGCAGTACTTC.

This chain uses TRBV2 with TRBJ2-3; possibly TRBD1 for D (6 bases). CDR3 length: 14 residues. The ends were cut back, 4 bases at V and 4 bases at J, with 12 bases in the middle. The germline V gene has CDR1 SNHLY and CDR2 FYNNEI. The CDR3 DNA reads TGTGCCAGCAGTGTTTACAGGGCGGCAGATACGCAGTATTTT. Translation: CASSVYRAADTQYF.

The rearrangement joins TRBV4-2 to TRBJ2-5; D remains unclear. CDR1 is LGHNA, CDR2 YNFKEQ, per germline. Trimming shortened V by 0 bases and J by 5 bases, and 13 bases separated the two germline ends. The CDR3 is 15 amino acids. The CDR3: CASSQEARRGETQYF. The CDR3 nucleotides read TGTGCCAGCAGCCAAGAGGCCAGGCGTGGGGAGACCCAGTACTTC.